The next 14 T cell receptor beta chains were all read from a single sample in a study of monozygotic twins with inflammatory bowel disease. TCRdb derives one entry per CDR3 protein from the 5' RACE reads, leaving out DNA. The table lists 150,000 to 200,000 distinct CDR3 sequences. Sequencing used blood. The receptor set was obtained from a human donor with ulcerative colitis or Crohn's disease, or a healthy co-twin of an affected twin (not recorded which).

The V and J genes are TRBV7-9 and TRBJ2-2. CDR1 and CDR2 (germline): SEHNR, FQNEAQ (reference sequence). The CDR3 sequence is 14 residues long. CDR3 protein: CASSHLRNTGELFF.

The chain carries TRBV19 and TRBJ2-2. Germline V CDR1 and CDR2: LNHDA, SQIVND (reference sequence). This CDR3 region has 14 residues. CDR3 amino acids: CASKSTLLRGGLFF.

The V and J genes are TRBV7-2 and TRBJ2-3; TCRdb designates TRBD1, a call that cannot be tested without DNA. Germline-derived CDR1 and CDR2 are SGHTA and FQGNSA. The length of the CDR3 is 15 residues. The CDR3 here is CASSVRGQSTDTQYF.

The chain joins TRBV10-3 to TRBJ2-7. The germline gives CDR1 ENHRY, CDR2 SYGVKD. This CDR3 has 11 amino acids. CDR3 residues: CAISGAYEQYF.

The rearrangement links TRBV5-1 to TRBJ2-3; the D call from TCRdb, TRBD1, cannot be confirmed without DNA. The germline V gene has CDR1 SGHRS and CDR2 YFSETQ. The CDR3 runs to 16 residues. The CDR3 loop reads CASSLGAGVDTDTQYF.

V is TRBV7-9 and J is TRBJ2-2; with no DNA, the TCRdb D assignment of TRBD1 cannot be verified. This CDR3 region has 14 residues. CDR1 and CDR2 (germline): SEHNR, FQNEAQ (reference sequence). The CDR3 sequence: CASRAGHNTGELFF.

The chain has TRBV27 and TRBJ2-7; the TCRdb call, TRBD1, lacks DNA for checking. CDR3 size: 16 residues. The germline CDR1 and CDR2 sequences are MNHEY and SMNVEV (reference sequence). The CDR3 protein is CASSFSRGRSSYEQYF.

The CDR3 is CASSLGGGGGYTF. This rearrangement joins TRBV6-6 to TRBJ1-2; TCRdb names TRBD1, which stays unverified in the absence of DNA. The CDR3 runs to 13 residues. The germline V gene has CDR1 MNHNY and CDR2 SVGAGI (reference sequence).

The chain carries TRBV5-6 and TRBJ2-2; TCRdb outputs TRBD2, but without DNA this stays unchecked. Germline assignment: CDR1 SGHDT and CDR2 YYEEEE. The CDR3 is made up of 15 amino acids. The CDR3: CASSLGLADTGELFF. The full variable domain, with the rest looked up from reference TRBV5-6 and TRBJ2-2, is DAGVTQSPTHLIKTRGQQVTLRCSPKSGHDTVSWYQQALGQGPQFIFQYYEEEERQRGNFPDRFSGHQFPNYSSELNVNALLLGDSALYLCASSLGLADTGELFFGEGSRLTVL.

This chain links TRBV29-1 with TRBJ2-7. The CDR3 is made up of 12 amino acids. Germline V lookup: CDR1 SQVTM, CDR2 ANQGSEA. The CDR3 sequence: CSGYVEPYEQYF.

The V and J genes are TRBV7-9 and TRBJ2-5; TCRdb indicates TRBD2, and absent DNA this call remains unverified. CDR3 length equals 14 residues. Germline V CDR1 and CDR2: SEHNR, FQNEAQ (reference sequence). CDR3 sequence: CASRARLDLETQYF.

The J gene is TRBJ2-1, the V gene TRBV7-9; no DNA is available, so the TRBD1 call from TCRdb remains unchecked. Germline lookup yields CDR1 SEHNR and CDR2 FQNEAQ (reference sequence). The CDR3 spans 15 residues. The CDR3 reads CATSPQGRSYNEQFF.

This chain links TRBV5-8 with TRBJ2-7; TCRdb calls TRBD1, which cannot be checked without DNA. Germline assignment: CDR1 SGHTS and CDR2 YDEGEE. The CDR3 has 16 residues. The CDR3 reads CASSLPGTVISYEQYF.

The chain employs TRBV10-3 and TRBJ1-5. Per germline, CDR1 ENHRY and CDR2 SYGVKD. This CDR3 has 12 residues. CDR3 sequence reads: CAISAVNQPQHF.